This TCR beta chain appears in the sequencing data of a study of blood T cell repertoires in COVID-19. Turning to the study itself: Samples of COVID-19 (acute and convalescent) were obtained from the United States, Italy and Spain. PBMCs, B-cell-depleted T cells, or T cells were the source of the cDNA or gDNA that made up the material.

How the authors handled the data: Reference gene primer amplification gave nucleated cell count estimates. Assay: immunoSEQ multiplex PCR; the TCRdb copy retains only in-frame clones and omits some. Clone size and V and J calls were adopted from that table, with D and trimming inferred from the DNA. The table has more than 200,000 clones, over 75% seen once. The V gene end was trimmed by 2 bases and the J gene end by 3 bases; junction bases not matched to a gene: 3. The CDR3 has 14 residues. Germline CDR1 and CDR2: GTSNPN and SVGIG (reference sequence). J is TRBJ2-2 and V is TRBV30, with 7 bases lining up with TRBD1. The sequenced sample consisted of peripheral blood. This clonotype was sampled from a man over 45 with acute or convalescent COVID-19. The CDR3 nucleotides read TGTGCCTGGAGTCTAGGGGGCGACACCGGGGAGCTGTTTTTT. Translating it yields CAWSLGGDTGELFF.